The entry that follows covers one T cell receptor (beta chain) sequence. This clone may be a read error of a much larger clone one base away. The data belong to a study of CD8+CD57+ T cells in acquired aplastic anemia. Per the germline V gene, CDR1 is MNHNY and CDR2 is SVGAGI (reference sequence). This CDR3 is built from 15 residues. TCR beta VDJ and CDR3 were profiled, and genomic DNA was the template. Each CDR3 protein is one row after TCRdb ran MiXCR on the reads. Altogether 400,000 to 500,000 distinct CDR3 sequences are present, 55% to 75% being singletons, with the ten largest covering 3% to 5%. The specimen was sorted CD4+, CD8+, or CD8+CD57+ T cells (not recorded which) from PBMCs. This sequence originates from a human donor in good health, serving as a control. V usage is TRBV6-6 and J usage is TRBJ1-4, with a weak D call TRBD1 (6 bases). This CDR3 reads CASSYENAGEEILFF. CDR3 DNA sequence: TGTGCCAGCAGTTACGAGAACGCAGGGGAAGAAATACTGTTTTTT.